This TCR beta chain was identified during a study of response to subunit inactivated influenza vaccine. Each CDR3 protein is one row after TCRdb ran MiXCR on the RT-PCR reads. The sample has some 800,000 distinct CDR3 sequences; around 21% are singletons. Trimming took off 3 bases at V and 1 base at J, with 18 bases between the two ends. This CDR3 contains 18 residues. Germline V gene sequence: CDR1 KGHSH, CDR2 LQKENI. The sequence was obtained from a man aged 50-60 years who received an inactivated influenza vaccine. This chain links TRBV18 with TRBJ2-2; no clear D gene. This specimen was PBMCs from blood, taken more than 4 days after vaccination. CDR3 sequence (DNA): TGTGCCAGCTCACCCAGAGTCCCGAGTCAGATGAACACCGGGGAGCTGTTTTTT. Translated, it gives CASSPRVPSQMNTGELFF.